Sequencing of this TCR beta chain was carried out in a study of T cell responses to AZD1222 COVID-19 vaccine. Points from the study as a whole: The sample set comprised mostly white British donors with more females, and clonal diversity was possibly underestimated. Targets within unmutated variant regions were reportedly found for nearly half of spike-specific TCRs.

The CDR3 length is 13 residues. The trim removed 3 bases at V and 2 bases at J, leaving 1 base unmatched. Germline values: CDR1 SNHLY, CDR2 FYNNEI. TCRdb's table, derived via immunoSEQ multiplex PCR, lists solely in-frame clones and lacks some. The table lists 95,000 to 110,000 clones, nearly 95% of them singletons, with 5% in the top ten. In the case of this clone: What it binds is not known.

The sequence was collected from an adult in good health. The rearrangement links TRBV2 to TRBJ2-7; 7 bases are a match to TRBD1. This sample comprised peripheral blood, obtained on day 0 of AZD1222 vaccination. For the CDR3, the DNA is TGTGCCAGCAGTGACGACAGGGCCTACGAGCAGTACTTC. It is translated as CASSDDRAYEQYF.